These T cell receptor beta chains were read from a single sample in a study of memory CD4+ T cells and cytomegalovirus serostatus. Repertoires were generated with immunoSEQ multiplex PCR, while TCRdb's copy carries only in-frame clones and drops some. The sample holds some 27,000 clones, approximately 71% seen once. The sequencing input was memory CD4+ T cells from blood. Receptors were obtained from an adult in good health and CMV-seronegative. Both conserved end residues are trimmed from each CDR3.

CDR3aa: ASSLGGLRLRTDTQY
v_gene: TRBV13
j_gene: TRBJ2-3

CDR3aa: AISWRLDEQY
v_gene: TRBV10-3
j_gene: TRBJ2-7

CDR3aa: ASSQDEGWRDQPQH
v_gene: TRBV4-2
j_gene: TRBJ1-5

CDR3aa: ASMPERDYGYT
v_gene: TRBV2
j_gene: TRBJ1-2

CDR3aa: ASSRQGGNDQPQH
v_gene: TRBV5-5
j_gene: TRBJ1-5

CDR3aa: ASSLRGSSTDTQY
v_gene: TRBV27
j_gene: TRBJ2-3

CDR3aa: ASSLDRNSNQPQH
v_gene: TRBV11-2
j_gene: TRBJ1-5

CDR3aa: ASSSPSSGNTIY
v_gene: TRBV28
j_gene: TRBJ1-3

CDR3aa: ASSEGDSEDKWWGQETQY
v_gene: TRBV6-1
j_gene: TRBJ2-5

CDR3aa: ASGLEVGGAQY
v_gene: TRBV12-5
j_gene: TRBJ2-5

CDR3aa: ASSLWTGGDQPQH
v_gene: TRBV7-9
j_gene: TRBJ1-5

CDR3aa: ASRLDRETTEAF
v_gene: TRBV6-4
j_gene: TRBJ1-1

CDR3aa: ASKAGSTDTQY
v_gene: TRBV9
j_gene: TRBJ2-3

CDR3aa: ASSRLAGGQDTQY
v_gene: TRBV7-9
j_gene: TRBJ2-3

CDR3aa: ASRLADNNEQF
v_gene: TRBV7-2
j_gene: TRBJ2-1

CDR3aa: ASSYSLGRAGELF
v_gene: TRBV6-5
j_gene: TRBJ2-2